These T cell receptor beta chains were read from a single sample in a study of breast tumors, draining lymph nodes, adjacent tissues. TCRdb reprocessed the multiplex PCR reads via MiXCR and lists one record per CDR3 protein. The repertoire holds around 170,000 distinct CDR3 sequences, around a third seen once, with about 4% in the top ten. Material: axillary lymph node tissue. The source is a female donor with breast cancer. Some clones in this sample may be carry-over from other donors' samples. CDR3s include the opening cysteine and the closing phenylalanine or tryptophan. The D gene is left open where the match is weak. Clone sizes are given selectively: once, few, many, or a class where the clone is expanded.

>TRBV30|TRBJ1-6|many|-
TGTGCCTGGAAGGGTAGTAATTCACCCCTCCACTTT
CAWKGSNSPLHF
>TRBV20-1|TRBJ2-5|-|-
TGCAGTGCTTCTCGTGTGGGGGCTGGAGAGACCCAGTACTTC
CSASRVGAGETQYF
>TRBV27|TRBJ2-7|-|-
TGTGCCAGCAGTTCCCTCCTCAGTGCCCCCCTTCTGTACGAGCAGTACTTC
CASSSLLSAPLLYEQYF
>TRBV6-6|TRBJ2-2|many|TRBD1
TGTGCCAGCAGTTACCCCGGGACAGTTAACGGGGAGCTGTTTTTT
CASSYPGTVNGELFF
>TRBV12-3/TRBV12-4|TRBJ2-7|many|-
TGTGCCAGCATCCCCCAGGGGGGTCTTTCGGGGGAGCAGTACTTC
CASIPQGGLSGEQYF
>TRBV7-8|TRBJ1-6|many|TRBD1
TGTGCCACCCGGTCGGACAGGGGGAATTCACCCCTCCACTTT
CATRSDRGNSPLHF
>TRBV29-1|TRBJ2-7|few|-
TGCAGCGCCCTGGACAGTGGATACTACGAGCGGTACTTC
CSALDSGYYERYF
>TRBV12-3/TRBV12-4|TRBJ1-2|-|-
TGTGCCAGCAGTCAGGGGATGCGCTATGGCTACACCTTC
CASSQGMRYGYTF
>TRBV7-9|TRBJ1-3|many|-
TGTGCCAGCAGCCCCCCGGGAGGTGTCGAGCACTCTGGAAACACCATATATTTT
CASSPPGGVEHSGNTIYF
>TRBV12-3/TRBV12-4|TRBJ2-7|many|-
TGTGCCAGCAGACGTAGCCCGGATGCGGGCGAGCAGTACTTC
CASRRSPDAGEQYF
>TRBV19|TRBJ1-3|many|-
TGTGCCAGTAATTCGAGAAACACCATATATTTT
CASNSRNTIYF
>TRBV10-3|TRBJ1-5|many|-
TGTGCCATCAGCACCTCCTTGGGTGTCGGTCAGCCCCAGCATTTT
CAISTSLGVGQPQHF
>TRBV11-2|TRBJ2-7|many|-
TGTGCCAGCAGCTTAGATCGGCTCGAGCAGTACTTC
CASSLDRLEQYF
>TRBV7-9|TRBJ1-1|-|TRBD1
TGTGCCAGCAGCTCCAGGACAGGGGAGACCGTAGAAGCTTTCTTT
CASSSRTGETVEAFF
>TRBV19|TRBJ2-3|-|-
TGTGCCAGTAGTATAGGAAGGGGGATGGATACGCAGTATTTT
CASSIGRGMDTQYF
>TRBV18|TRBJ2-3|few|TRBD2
TGTGCCAGCTCGATAGCGGGAGAGAAAACCTTGACCAGCACAGATACGCAGTATTTT
CASSIAGEKTLTSTDTQYF
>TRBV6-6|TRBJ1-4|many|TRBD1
TGTGCCAGCAGCCCGACAGGGTATAATGAAAAACTGTTTTTT
CASSPTGYNEKLFF
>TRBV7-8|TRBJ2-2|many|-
TGTGCCAGCAGCTTAGAAGATGGGGGTACCGGGGAGCTGTTTTTT
CASSLEDGGTGELFF